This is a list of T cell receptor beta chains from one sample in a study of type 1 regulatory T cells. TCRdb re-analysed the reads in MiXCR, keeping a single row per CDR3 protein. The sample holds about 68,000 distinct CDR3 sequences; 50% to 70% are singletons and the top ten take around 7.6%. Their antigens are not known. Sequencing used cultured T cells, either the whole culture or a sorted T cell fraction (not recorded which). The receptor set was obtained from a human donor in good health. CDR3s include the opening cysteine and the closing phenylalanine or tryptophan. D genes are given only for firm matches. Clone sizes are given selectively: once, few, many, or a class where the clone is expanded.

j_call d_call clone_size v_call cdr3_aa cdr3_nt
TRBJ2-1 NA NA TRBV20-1 CSATGTYNEQFF TGCAGTGCTACCGGAACATACAATGAGCAGTTCTTC
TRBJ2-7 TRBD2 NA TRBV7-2 CASSLAGLDREQYF TGTGCCAGCAGCTTAGCGGGACTAGATCGTGAGCAGTACTTC
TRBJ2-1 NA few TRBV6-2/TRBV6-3 CASSQANEQFF TGTGCCAGCAGTCAAGCTAATGAGCAGTTCTTC
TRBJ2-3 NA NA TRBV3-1 CASSPTGSTDTQYF TGTGCCAGCAGCCCTACAGGAAGCACAGATACGCAGTATTTT
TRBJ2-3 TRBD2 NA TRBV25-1 CASRQQVSGRATDTQYF TGTGCCAGCAGACAACAGGTTAGCGGGAGGGCCACAGATACGCAGTATTTT
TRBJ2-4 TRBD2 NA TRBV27 CASSLSTGTSGVLAKNIQYF TGTGCCAGCAGTTTGTCTACCGGGACTAGCGGGGTTCTAGCCAAAAACATTCAGTACTTC
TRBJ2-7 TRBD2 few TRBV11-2 CASKGLAGVSREQYF TGTGCCAGCAAGGGACTAGCGGGAGTGTCCCGCGAGCAGTACTTC
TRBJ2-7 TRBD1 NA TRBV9 CASAAGTGTYEQYF TGTGCCAGCGCAGCCGGGACAGGGACCTACGAGCAGTACTTC
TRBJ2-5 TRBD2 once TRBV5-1 CASSFGGVQETQYF TGCGCCAGCAGCTTTGGGGGGGTCCAAGAGACCCAGTACTTC
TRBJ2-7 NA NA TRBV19 CASSSGSYEQYF TGTGCCAGTAGTTCAGGGTCCTACGAGCAGTACTTC
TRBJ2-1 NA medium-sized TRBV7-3 CASSLKGAGQIYNEQFF TGTGCCAGCAGCTTAAAGGGGGCGGGACAGATCTACAATGAGCAGTTCTTC
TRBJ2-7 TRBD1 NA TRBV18 CASSPGTESDEQYF TGTGCCAGCTCACCTGGGACAGAATCCGACGAGCAGTACTTC
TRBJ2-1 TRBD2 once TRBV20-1 CSASLGTRGIPEQFF TGCAGTGCTTCCCTAGGGACTAGGGGCATTCCTGAGCAGTTCTTC
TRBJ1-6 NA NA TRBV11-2 CASSLFRGNSPLHF TGTGCCAGCAGCTTATTCCGGGGGAATTCACCCCTCCACTTT
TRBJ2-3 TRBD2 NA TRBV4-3 CASSQEGGRADTQYF TGCGCCAGCAGCCAAGAGGGCGGGAGAGCAGATACGCAGTATTTT
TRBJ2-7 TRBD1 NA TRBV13 CASSLNRGPIYEQYF TGTGCCAGCAGCCTAAACAGGGGGCCTATCTACGAGCAGTACTTC
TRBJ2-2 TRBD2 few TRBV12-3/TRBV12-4 CASRRGGGNTGELFF TGTGCCAGCAGGCGGGGCGGGGGGAACACCGGGGAGCTGTTTTTT
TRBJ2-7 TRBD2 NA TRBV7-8 CASSLRDGPSGRASYEQYF TGTGCCAGCAGCTTAAGGGATGGTCCAAGCGGGAGGGCCTCCTACGAGCAGTACTTC
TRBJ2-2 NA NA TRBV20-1 CSAMSPMNTGELFF TGCAGTGCTATGTCTCCGATGAACACCGGGGAGCTGTTTTTT
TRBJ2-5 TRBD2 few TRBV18 CASKTSGASQETQYF TGTGCCAGCAAGACTAGCGGGGCGTCCCAAGAGACCCAGTACTTC
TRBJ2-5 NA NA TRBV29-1 CSVDFQHQETQYF TGCAGCGTTGATTTCCAGCATCAAGAGACCCAGTACTTC
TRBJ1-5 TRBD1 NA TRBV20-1 CSARAGTGGFNQPQHF TGCAGTGCTAGAGCAGGGACAGGGGGCTTCAATCAGCCCCAGCATTTT
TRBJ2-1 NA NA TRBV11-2 CASSRGSNEQFF TGTGCCAGCAGCCGGGGGAGCAATGAGCAGTTCTTC
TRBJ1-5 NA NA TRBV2 CASSEQQLGNQPQHF TGTGCCAGCAGTGAACAGCAGTTGGGAAATCAGCCCCAGCATTTT
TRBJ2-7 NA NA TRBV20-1 CSAGGVVYEQYF TGCAGTGCGGGGGGTGTTGTCTACGAGCAGTACTTC
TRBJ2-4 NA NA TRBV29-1 CSVRTGDIQYF TGCAGCGTCCGGACGGGGGACATTCAGTACTTC
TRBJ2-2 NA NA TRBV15 CATSRRSAATGTGELFF TGTGCCACCAGCAGACGTTCGGCGGCGACGGGCACCGGGGAGCTGTTTTTT
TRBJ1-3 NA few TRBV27 CASGMDGRSGNTIYF TGTGCCAGCGGGATGGACGGGCGCTCTGGAAACACCATATATTTT
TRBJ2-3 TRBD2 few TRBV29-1 CSAGAFSGTGTDTQYF TGCAGCGCTGGGGCATTTAGCGGGACCGGCACAGATACGCAGTATTTT
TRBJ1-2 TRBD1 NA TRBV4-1 CASSQDPDRVGGYTF TGCGCCAGCAGCCAAGATCCCGACAGGGTCGGAGGCTACACCTTC
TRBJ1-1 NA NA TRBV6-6 CASSSENLMNTEAFF TGTGCCAGCAGTTCAGAGAATTTAATGAACACTGAAGCTTTCTTT
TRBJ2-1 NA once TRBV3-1 CASSQGPRADNEQFF TGTGCCAGCAGCCAAGGTCCGCGGGCCGACAATGAGCAGTTCTTC
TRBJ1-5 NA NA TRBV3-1 CASSQGYQPQHF TGTGCCAGCAGCCAGGGCTATCAGCCCCAGCATTTT
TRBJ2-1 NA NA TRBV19 CASSIVDRQFF TGTGCCAGTAGTATTGTGGACAGACAGTTCTTC
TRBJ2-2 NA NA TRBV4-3 CASSQKQGGGELFF TGCGCCAGCAGCCAAAAGCAGGGAGGAGGGGAGCTGTTTTTT
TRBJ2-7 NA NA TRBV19 CASSIDPVGPYEQYF TGTGCCAGTAGTATAGACCCAGTCGGTCCCTACGAGCAGTACTTC
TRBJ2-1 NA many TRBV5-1 CASSGAGTSTNEQFF TGCGCCAGCAGCGGCGCCGGGACGTCGACTAATGAGCAGTTCTTC
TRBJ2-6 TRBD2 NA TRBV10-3 CAISESSGNSGANVLTF TGTGCCATCAGTGAGTCTAGCGGGAACTCTGGGGCCAACGTCCTGACTTTC
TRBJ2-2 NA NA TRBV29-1 CSVWTVNTGELFF TGCAGCGTTTGGACGGTGAACACCGGGGAGCTGTTTTTT
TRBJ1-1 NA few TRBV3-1 CASRRLNTEAFF TGTGCCAGCAGACGGCTAAACACTGAAGCTTTCTTT
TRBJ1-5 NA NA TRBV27 CASSLRARDGNQPQHF TGTGCCAGCAGTTTAAGGGCCCGGGACGGCAACCAGCCCCAGCATTTT
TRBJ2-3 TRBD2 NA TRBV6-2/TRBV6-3 CASSSRASGAPDTQYF TGTGCCAGCAGTTCCCGGGCTAGCGGGGCACCTGATACGCAGTATTTT
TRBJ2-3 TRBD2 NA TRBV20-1 CSAPTSGRKGGDTQYF TGCAGTGCCCCGACTAGCGGGAGGAAAGGAGGGGATACGCAGTATTTT
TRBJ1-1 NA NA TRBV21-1 CASSKGGTEAFF TGTGCCAGCAGCAAAGGGGGCACTGAAGCTTTCTTT
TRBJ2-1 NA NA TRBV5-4 CASSSRVQGNNEQFF TGTGCCAGCAGCTCGCGCGTACAGGGAAACAATGAGCAGTTCTTC
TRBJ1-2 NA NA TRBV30 CAWSESGENYGYTF TGTGCCTGGAGTGAGTCCGGGGAAAACTATGGCTACACCTTC
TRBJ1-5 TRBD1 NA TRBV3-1 CASSLSTGFFQPQHF TGTGCCAGCAGCCTCTCGACAGGGTTTTTTCAGCCCCAGCATTTT
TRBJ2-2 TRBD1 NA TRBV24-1 CATSDLRGQGLSGELFF TGTGCCACCAGTGATTTGCGGGGACAGGGGCTTAGCGGGGAGCTGTTTTTT
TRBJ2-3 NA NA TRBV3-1 CASSQDSGASTDTQYF TGTGCCAGCAGCCAAGATAGCGGAGCTAGCACAGATACGCAGTATTTT
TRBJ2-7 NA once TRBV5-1 CASGYPHGEQYF TGCGCCAGCGGATACCCACACGGCGAGCAGTACTTC
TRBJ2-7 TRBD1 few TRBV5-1 CASSLEGAGYEQYF TGCGCCAGCAGCTTGGAGGGGGCGGGCTACGAGCAGTACTTC
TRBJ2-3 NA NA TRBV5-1 CASRESGITDTQYF TGCGCCAGCAGGGAGAGCGGAATCACAGATACGCAGTATTTT
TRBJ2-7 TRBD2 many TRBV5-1 CASSLWESTSGRSYEQYF TGCGCCAGCAGCTTGTGGGAATCCACTAGCGGGAGATCCTACGAGCAGTACTTC
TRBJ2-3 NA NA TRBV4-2 CASSQTAGGLSTDTQYF TGTGCCAGCAGCCAAACGGCCGGAGGATTAAGCACAGATACGCAGTATTTT
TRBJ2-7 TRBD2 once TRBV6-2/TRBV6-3 CASNRGTRTNEQYF TGTGCCAGCAACCGAGGGACTAGAACAAACGAGCAGTACTTC
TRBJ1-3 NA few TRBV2 CASSEAPDTTIYF TGTGCCAGCAGTGAAGCGCCAGATACGACCATATATTTT
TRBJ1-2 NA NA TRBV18 CASTGQQNYGYTF TGTGCCAGCACAGGACAGCAAAACTATGGCTACACCTTC
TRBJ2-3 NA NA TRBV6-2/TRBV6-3 CASSSWTRGGTDTQYF TGTGCCAGCAGTTCTTGGACCCGGGGCGGCACAGATACGCAGTATTTT
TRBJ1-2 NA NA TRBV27 CASSLSSGAYGYTF TGTGCCAGCAGTTTATCTTCTGGAGCCTATGGCTACACCTTC